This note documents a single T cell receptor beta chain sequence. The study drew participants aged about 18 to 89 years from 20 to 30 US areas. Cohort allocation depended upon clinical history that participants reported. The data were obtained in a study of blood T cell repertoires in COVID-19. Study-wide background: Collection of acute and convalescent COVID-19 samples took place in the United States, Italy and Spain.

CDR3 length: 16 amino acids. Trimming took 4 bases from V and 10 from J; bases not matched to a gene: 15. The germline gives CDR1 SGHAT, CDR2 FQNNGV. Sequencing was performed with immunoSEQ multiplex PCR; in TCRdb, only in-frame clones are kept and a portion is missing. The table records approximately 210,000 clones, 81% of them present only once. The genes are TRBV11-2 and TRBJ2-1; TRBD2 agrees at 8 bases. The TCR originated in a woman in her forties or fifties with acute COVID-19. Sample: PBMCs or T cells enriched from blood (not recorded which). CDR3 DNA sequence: TGTGCCAGCAGCTCCCGGGGACTAGACCTCTTGACGGAGCAGTTCTTC. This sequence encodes CASSSRGLDLLTEQFF.